Below, 17 T cell receptor beta chains from the same sample are listed, as sequenced in a study of cytomegalovirus exposure and HLA in healthy donors (TCRdb year 2017). Library prep was done by the immunoSEQ multiplex PCR assay. For the multiplex PCR, a mixture combining 60 forward primers for TCR Vbeta segments and 13 reverse primers for TCR Jbeta segments was used. TCRdb stores this immuneACCESS table with in-frame sequences only. Part of the clones is absent; in the studies checked, under half of the shortfall reflects unresolved V genes, and no reason is known for the rest. Counted in this sample were 100,000 or so clones; roughly three quarters of them appeared once. Approximately 3% of the sample is taken by the ten largest. The sample consisted of PBMCs. The source of these receptors is a man aged 30 to 45 in good health and CMV-seronegative.

The chain couples TRBV7-9 to TRBJ2-1, with D tentatively TRBD2 (6 bases). Germline-derived CDR1 and CDR2 are SEHNR and FQNEAQ (reference sequence). V was pared by 3 bases and J by 2 bases, with 11 bases between. This CDR3 is built from 15 residues. The DNA of the CDR3 is TGTGCCAGCAGCTTCGGGACTCCTACCTACAATGAGCAGTTCTTC. Amino acid sequence: CASSFGTPTYNEQFF.

This rearrangement joins TRBV5-8 to TRBJ1-5; D may be TRBD1 (6 bases). V lost 4 bases and J 5 bases, leaving 19 bases between the germline ends. There are 16 residues in the CDR3. Germline lookup yields CDR1 SGHTS and CDR2 YDEGEE. The CDR3 sequence: CASSQPFRQVDQPQHF. The CDR3 DNA follows: TGTGCCAGCAGCCAACCTTTTCGACAGGTCGATCAGCCCCAGCATTTT.

This clone occurred a few times. The chain recombines TRBV28 with TRBJ2-4; D is unclear. Trimming removed 5 bases at V and 0 bases at J, with 11 bases between. Per germline, CDR1 MDHEN and CDR2 SYDVKM. This CDR3 contains 15 residues. This CDR3 reads CASSLKLIAKNIQYF. The CDR3, as DNA: TGTGCCAGCAGTCTCAAACTAATAGCCAAAAACATTCAGTACTTC.

CDR3 DNA sequence: TGTGCCAGCAGCCAAGAGGCTAGCGGCCCCTCCTACGAGCAGTACTTC. Protein sequence: CASSQEASGPSYEQYF. The chain recombines TRBV4-2 with TRBJ2-7, with TRBD2 matching 7 bases. This CDR3 has 16 residues. V shed 0 bases, J shed 0 bases, and the junction held 5 bases outside the gene matches. Germline V lookup: CDR1 LGHNA, CDR2 YNFKEQ.

The chain employs TRBV5-1 and TRBJ2-3; TRBD2 matches at 9 bases. CDR1 and CDR2 from the germline V gene are SGHRS and YFSETQ. Trimming cost V 0 bases and J 2 bases; bases outside gene matches: 1. The CDR3 is made up of 15 amino acids. CDR3 loop: CASSLGLAVTDTQYF. As DNA, the CDR3 is TGCGCCAGCAGCTTGGGACTAGCGGTCACAGATACGCAGTATTTT.

In its sample, this clone was seen a few times. The chain has TRBV19 and TRBJ1-1, with D maybe TRBD1 (5 bases). The length of the CDR3 is 13 residues. Germline assignment: CDR1 LNHDA and CDR2 SQIVND (reference sequence). V shed 5 bases and J shed 1 base, with 8 bases lying between them. Here the CDR3 DNA reads TGTGCCAGTAGTGTTACAGGGAACACTGAAGCTTTCTTT. This encodes CASSVTGNTEAFF.

The rearrangement joins TRBV11-3 to TRBJ2-5, with D possibly matching TRBD2 (6 bases). CDR1 is SGHNT, CDR2 YENEEA, per germline. Trimming stripped 6 bases from V and 4 bases from J, with 15 bases between. CDR3 size: 14 residues. The CDR3 region has the DNA TGTGCCAGCAGTCCCCCAGGGAGGCGAGAGACCCAGTACTTC. The encoded protein is CASSPPGRRETQYF.

The chain is built from TRBV19 and TRBJ2-5; D may be TRBD1 (6 bases). The CDR3 contains 15 residues. In germline, CDR1 is LNHDA, CDR2 SQIVND (reference sequence). Trimming left V 2 bases short and J 2 bases short, with 12 bases between. CDR3 amino acids: CASSITGTNQETQYF. The CDR3 DNA sequence: TGTGCCAGTAGTATAACTGGGACAAATCAAGAGACCCAGTACTTC.

J is TRBJ1-1 and V is TRBV5-1, with 8 bases aligning to TRBD1. Germline V gene lookup returns CDR1 SGHRS and CDR2 YFSETQ. Germline trimming cut 3 bases from V and 4 bases from J; bases unmatched to any gene: 5. The CDR3 spans 14 residues. CDR3 sequence reads: CASSSTTGGTEAFF. Written as DNA, the CDR3 is TGCGCCAGCAGCTCGACAACAGGGGGCACTGAAGCTTTCTTT.

The chain carries TRBV7-9 and TRBJ1-5, with D tentatively TRBD1 (5 bases). Between the trimmed V and J ends, which lost 5 bases and 3 bases, there was a span of 11 bases. This CDR3 region has 14 residues. Germline V gene data show CDR1 as SEHNR and CDR2 as FQNEAQ (reference sequence). In DNA form, the CDR3 reads TGTGCCAGCAGCGTTGACAGCCTCAATCAGCCCCAGCATTTT. Protein sequence: CASSVDSLNQPQHF. The variable domain in full, with the rest retrieved from reference TRBV7-9 and TRBJ1-5, is DTGVSQNPRHKITKRGQNVTFRCDPISEHNRLYWYRQTLGQGPEFLTYFQNEAQLEKSRLLSDRFSAERPKGSFSTLEIQRTEQGDSAMYLCASSVDSLNQPQHFGDGTRLSIL.

The rearrangement joins TRBV11-2 to TRBJ2-6; 7 positions match TRBD1. Germline values: CDR1 SGHAT, CDR2 FQNNGV. V was clipped by 5 bases and J by 4 bases; unmatched bases: 8. This CDR3 is 16 amino acids long. The CDR3 bases are TGTGCCAGCAGCACGAGAGGGGGCTCCGGGGCCAACGTCCTGACTTTC. It translates to CASSTRGGSGANVLTF.

This clone has only a few counts. This chain connects TRBV5-8 to TRBJ2-3; 14 nucleotides line up with TRBD2. Germline lookup yields CDR1 SGHTS and CDR2 YDEGEE. CDR3 length: 16 amino acids. The junction had 6 bases not matched to a gene; V was cut back by 4 bases and J by 5 bases. The CDR3 region is CASSLGTSGRQDTQYF. DNA of the CDR3: TGTGCCAGCAGCCTCGGGACTAGCGGGAGACAAGATACGCAGTATTTT. The full variable domain, with the rest looked up from reference TRBV5-8 and TRBJ2-3, is EAGVTQSPTHLIKTRGQQATLRCSPISGHTSVYWYQQALGLGLQFLLWYDEGEERNRGNFPPRFSGRQFPNYSSELNVNALELEDSALYLCASSLGTSGRQDTQYFGPGTRLTVL.

The CDR3 bases are TGTGCCAGCAGCTTATCTGGGACACGAGAGACCCAGTACTTC. It is translated as CASSLSGTRETQYF. The V and J genes are TRBV7-2 and TRBJ2-5; tentative D call: TRBD1 (6 bases). CDR1 SGHTA and CDR2 FQGNSA come from the germline V gene. V dropped 2 bases and J dropped 4 bases, with 11 bases sitting between them. The length of the CDR3 is 14 residues.

V gene TRBV28 combines with J gene TRBJ1-1; no reliable D call. The CDR3 contains 14 residues. CDR1 MDHEN and CDR2 SYDVKM come from the germline V gene. Between the trimmed V and J ends, which lost 8 bases and 1 base, there was a span of 14 bases. CDR3 nucleotides: TGTGCCAGCGTCGCGGCGGATGGGAACACTGAAGCTTTCTTT. Translating it yields CASVAADGNTEAFF.

The genes are TRBV2 and TRBJ1-2; 8 positions match TRBD1. From germline, CDR1 is SNHLY and CDR2 FYNNEI. The length of the CDR3 is 14 residues. V lost 6 bases and J lost 4; bases outside the gene matches: 7. The CDR3 spells CASRDRGMGYGYTF. CDR3 bases: TGTGCCAGCAGAGACAGGGGTATGGGCTATGGCTACACCTTC.

The gene calls are TRBV19 and TRBJ1-4; D not resolved. There are 14 residues in the CDR3. Germline V gene sequence: CDR1 LNHDA, CDR2 SQIVND (reference sequence). The ends were cut back, 1 base at V and 5 bases at J, with 8 bases in the middle. CDR3 residues: CASSIVEQNEKLFF. The CDR3 DNA is TGTGCCAGTAGTATAGTAGAGCAAAATGAAAAACTGTTTTTT.

V gene TRBV28 combines with J gene TRBJ1-4; weak D call: TRBD1 (5 bases). Germline CDR1 MDHEN, CDR2 SYDVKM. Between the trimmed V and J ends, which lost 3 bases and 7 bases, there was a span of 9 bases. This CDR3 has 13 amino acids. This CDR3 is CASSFRESEKLFF. The CDR3 region has the DNA TGTGCCAGCAGTTTCAGGGAATCTGAAAAACTGTTTTTT. Full variable domain (rest looked up from reference TRBV28 and TRBJ1-4): DVKVTQSSRYLVKRTGEKVFLECVQDMDHENMFWYRQDPGLGLRLIYFSYDVKMKEKGDIPEGYSVSREKKERFSLILESASTNQTSMYLCASSFRESEKLFFGSGTQLSVL.